The present TCR beta chain was sequenced within a study of blood T cell repertoires in COVID-19. Study details: Sources were T cells, B-cell-depleted T cells, or PBMCs; the material itself was cDNA or gDNA.

In the original processing: Estimation of nucleated cell counts relied on the amplification of reference gene primers. Profiling relied on immunoSEQ multiplex PCR, and the TCRdb table lists in-frame clones only, not all of them. The V and J calls and the clone size are those of that table, but D and trimming were determined from the DNA. The data contain about 160,000 clones, about 88% of them singletons. CDR3 length: 16 amino acids. In germline, CDR1 is KGHSH, CDR2 LQKENI. Trimming took 6 bases from V and 3 from J, leaving 15 bases between them. The rearrangement uses TRBV18 and TRBJ1-6; D gene unclear. This TCR derives from a woman in her sixties or seventies with COVID-19, enrolled during active disease. Material: peripheral blood. The CDR3 region has the DNA TGTGCCAGCTCCCAGACGGGGTCCGGCTATAATTCACCCCTCCACTTT. Its protein product is CASSQTGSGYNSPLHF.